Sequencing of this TCR beta chain was carried out in a study of T cell changes during pregnancy in multiple sclerosis. Data came from immunoSEQ multiplex PCR; TCRdb stores just in-frame clones and leaves some out. The table records around 35,000 clones, 90% to 95% of them present only once. Per the germline V gene, CDR1 is SNHLY and CDR2 is FYNNEI. The CDR3 sequence is 13 residues long. Trimming removed 5 bases from V and 8 bases from J, with 12 bases in between. J is TRBJ2-2 and V is TRBV2; D unresolved. The TCR originated in a female donor with multiple sclerosis, enrolled in a pregnancy study. The input for sequencing was CD4+ T cells from peripheral blood mononuclear cells, taken in the second trimester of pregnancy. CDR3 residues: CASSRSGTGELFF. The CDR3 coding sequence is TGTGCCAGCAGTCGGAGTGGCACGGGGGAGCTGTTTTTT.